These 15 T cell receptor beta chains came from one sample sequenced in a study of post-analysis software for immune sequencing data. Overall study results and limits: When patients were compared with controls, four or five TRBV segments were more frequent, TRBV5-6, TRBV5-1 and TRBV20-1 among them.

Incorporated into the TCR beta cDNA libraries were unique molecular identifiers, which served to reduce PCR and sequencing biases. Using its own MiXCR run on the PCR reads, TCRdb lists one record per CDR3 protein. The repertoire holds 800,000 to 950,000 distinct CDR3 sequences, 53% seen once, with approximately 4.5% in the top ten. These receptors are not linked to any known antigen. The specimen was blood. The origin of the receptors is a girl aged 5-17 years with multiple sclerosis.

This clonotype occurred a few times. The CDR3 coding sequence is TGTGCCATCAGTGAGGGACTAGCGGGGTATTGGGAGACCCAGTACTTC. Its translation: CAISEGLAGYWETQYF. J is TRBJ2-5 and V is TRBV10-3; TRBD2 aligns across 12 bases. This CDR3 has 16 amino acids. The V and J ends lost 2 bases and 5 bases, in that order; junction bases with no gene match: 6. Germline CDR1 reads ENHRY; CDR2 reads SYGVKD.

This chain uses TRBV12-3 or TRBV12-4 with TRBJ2-5; 7 bases align to TRBD2. J was trimmed by 5 bases and V by 6 bases; bases with no gene match: 9. This CDR3 has 14 amino acids. CDR3 protein: CASSPAAGHETQYF. CDR3 nucleotide sequence: TGTGCCAGCAGCCCCGCAGCGGGGCATGAGACCCAGTACTTC.

Only a few counts were recorded for this clonotype. Germline is not matched at one junction end, which may reflect a read error. The chain joins TRBV7-7 to TRBJ2-2; 7 positions match TRBD2. The germline V gene has CDR1 SSHAT and CDR2 FNYEAQ (reference sequence). The CDR3 is made up of 15 amino acids. CDR3 protein: CASSLAGGPTGELFF. The CDR3 bases are TGTGCTAGCAGCTTAGCGGGCGGGCCCACCGGGGAGCTGTTTTTT.

The chain carries TRBV5-1 and TRBJ2-7, with TRBD1 matching 9 bases. Judging by the DNA end, TRBJ2-4 fits better; the J call may be wrong. The CDR3 runs to 16 residues. Germline V lookup: CDR1 SGHRS, CDR2 YFSETQ. CDR3 sequence (DNA): TGCGCCAGCAGCTTCGGGACAGGGTCGACCAAAAACATTCAGTACTTC. Amino acid sequence: CASSFGTGSTKNIQYF.

This sequence joins TRBV18 and TRBJ2-1; D is unresolved. The CDR3 loop spans 11 amino acids. Per the germline V gene, CDR1 is KGHSH and CDR2 is LQKENI. V gave up 3 bases and J gave up 9 bases, with 6 bases separating them. CDR3 sequence (DNA): TGTGCCAGCTCACCCACTACTGAGCAGTTCTTC. This translates into CASSPTTEQFF.

The rearrangement uses TRBV10-3 and TRBJ2-5; 8 positions match TRBD2. The DNA end lines up better with TRBJ2-7; the J call may be wrong. Germline CDR1 is ENHRY and CDR2 is SYGVKD. The CDR3 covers 14 residues. CDR3 residues: CAIRDGLALSEQYF. The CDR3 region has the DNA TGTGCCATCAGGGATGGACTAGCACTAAGCGAGCAGTACTTC.

The DNA of the CDR3 is TGCAGTGCTACCCTAGCGGGGGGGGCTGTTGGGCAGTATTTT. Amino acid sequence: CSATLAGGAVGQYF. The chain is built from TRBV20-1 and TRBJ2-3, with 12 bases lining up with TRBD2. Germline CDR1 reads DFQATT; CDR2 reads SNEGSKA (reference sequence). The CDR3 has 14 residues. V shed 4 bases, J shed 11 bases, and the junction held 10 bases outside the gene matches.

The J gene is TRBJ2-1, the V gene TRBV10-2; possibly TRBD1 for D (6 bases). The V end was cut by 6 bases, the J end by 8 bases, with 14 bases between. The CDR3 is 13 amino acids. CDR1 WSHSY and CDR2 SAAADI come from the germline V gene. The CDR3 nucleotides are TGCGCCAGCAGAAGCTCAGGGGCAGATGAGCAGTTCTTC. It codes for CASRSSGADEQFF.

This clonotype was seen more than once but under ten times. J is TRBJ2-5 and V is TRBV20-1, with TRBD2 identical over 11 bases. The CDR3 covers 14 residues. V gave up 5 bases and J gave up 4 bases; unmatched junction bases: 6. Germline values: CDR1 DFQATT, CDR2 SNEGSKA (reference sequence). This CDR3 reads CSAPIAGGGETQYF. CDR3 in DNA: TGCAGTGCTCCTATAGCGGGAGGGGGAGAGACCCAGTACTTC.

This chain uses TRBV27 with TRBJ2-5; 13 positions match TRBD2. The CDR3 is 16 amino acids. V was clipped by 5 bases and J by 1 base; unmatched bases: 4. Germline-derived CDR1 and CDR2 are MNHEY and SMNVEV (reference sequence). Here the CDR3 reads CASSGRTSGGQETQYF. The CDR3 DNA sequence: TGTGCCAGCAGTGGCAGGACTAGCGGGGGCCAAGAGACCCAGTACTTC.

The V and J genes are TRBV5-5 and TRBJ1-2, with D uncertain. The V end was cut by 4 bases, the J end by 2 bases, with 15 bases between. The CDR3 runs to 15 residues. CDR1 is SGHKS and CDR2 is YYEKEE in the germline V gene (reference sequence). The CDR3 sequence: CASSQRHQENYGYTF. The CDR3 region has the DNA TGTGCCAGCAGCCAGAGGCACCAAGAGAACTATGGCTACACCTTC.

This chain uses TRBV20-1 with TRBJ2-1; 10 bases match TRBD2. This CDR3 spans 16 amino acids. Germline V gene sequence: CDR1 DFQATT, CDR2 SNEGSKA (reference sequence). The V segment lost 0 bases and the J segment 8 bases; nucleotides outside the gene matches: 10. The CDR3 region is CSARDPRLAGVDEQFF. CDR3 DNA sequence: TGCAGTGCTAGAGATCCCCGGCTAGCGGGAGTGGATGAGCAGTTCTTC.

There are a few counts of this clonotype. The genes are TRBV6-5 and TRBJ2-4; D unclear. This CDR3 has 14 residues. The ends were cut back, 6 bases at V and 2 bases at J, with 11 bases in the middle. Germline CDR1 is MNHEY and CDR2 is SVGAGI. This CDR3 is CASSSAGPKNIQYF. The CDR3 nucleotides are TGTGCCAGCAGCTCGGCCGGACCCAAAAACATTCAGTACTTC.

The chain recombines TRBV7-9 with TRBJ2-1; a possible D gene is TRBD2 (6 bases). This CDR3 region has 14 residues. V was pared by 3 bases and J by 6 bases, with 12 bases between. Germline V CDR1 and CDR2: SEHNR, FQNEAQ (reference sequence). The CDR3 here is CASSFRDWFNEQFF. Written as DNA, the CDR3 is TGTGCCAGCAGCTTCCGGGACTGGTTCAATGAGCAGTTCTTC.

This chain uses TRBV20-1 with TRBJ2-3, with a possible D match to TRBD2 (5 bases). The CDR3 sequence is 13 residues long. Deletions cut 3 bases from V and 6 bases from J, with 13 bases between. CDR1 is DFQATT, CDR2 SNEGSKA, per germline (reference sequence). The CDR3 DNA follows: TGCAGTGCTAGGGCGGAGAGGGTGGATACGCAGTATTTT. It translates to CSARAERVDTQYF.